What follows describes a single TCR beta chain. Measured with immunoSEQ multiplex PCR; TCRdb has only the in-frame clones, and not every one. The table shows some 50,000 clones, with 90% occurring only once. Germline values: CDR1 LGHDT, CDR2 YNNKEL (reference sequence). CDR3 length: 14 residues. V lost 4 bases, J lost 2 bases, and 12 bases lay in between. This sample is drawn from a study of blood T cell repertoires in COVID-19. The chain couples TRBV3-1 (or the pseudogene TRBV3-2) to TRBJ2-7, with a tentative D call TRBD2 (6 bases). This TCR was sampled from a man aged 35 to 55 with acute or convalescent COVID-19. The sample consisted of peripheral blood. CDR3 nucleotides: TGTGCCAGCAGCCTACTAGGAGGGACCTACGAGCAGTACTTC. It codes for CASSLLGGTYEQYF.